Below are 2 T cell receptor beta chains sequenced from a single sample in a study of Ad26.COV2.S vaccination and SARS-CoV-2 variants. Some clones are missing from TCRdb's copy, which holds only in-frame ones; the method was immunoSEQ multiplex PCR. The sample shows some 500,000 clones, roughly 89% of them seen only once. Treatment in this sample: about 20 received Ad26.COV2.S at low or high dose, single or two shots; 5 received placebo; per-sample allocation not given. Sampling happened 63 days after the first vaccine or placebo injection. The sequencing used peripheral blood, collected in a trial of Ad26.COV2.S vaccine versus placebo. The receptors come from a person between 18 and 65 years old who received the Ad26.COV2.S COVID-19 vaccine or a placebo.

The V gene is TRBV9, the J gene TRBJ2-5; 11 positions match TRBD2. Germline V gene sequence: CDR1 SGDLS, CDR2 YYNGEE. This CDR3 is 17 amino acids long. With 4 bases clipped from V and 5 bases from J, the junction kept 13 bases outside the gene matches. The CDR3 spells CASSPGLAVLRGETQYF. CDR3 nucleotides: TGTGCCAGCAGCCCGGGACTAGCGGTTCTCCGAGGGGAGACCCAGTACTTC.

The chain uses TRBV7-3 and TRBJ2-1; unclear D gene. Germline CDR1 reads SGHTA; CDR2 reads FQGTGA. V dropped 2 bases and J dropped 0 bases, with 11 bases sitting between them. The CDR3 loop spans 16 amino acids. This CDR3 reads CASSLRGSSSYNEQFF. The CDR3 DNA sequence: TGTGCCAGCAGCTTACGAGGCTCGAGCTCCTACAATGAGCAGTTCTTC. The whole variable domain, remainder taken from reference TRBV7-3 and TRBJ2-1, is GAGVSQTPSNKVTEKGKYVELRCDPISGHTALYWYRQSLGQGPEFLIYFQGTGAADDSGLPNDRFFAVRPEGSVSTLKIQRTERGDSAVYLCASSLRGSSSYNEQFFGPGTRLTVL.